A single sample gave rise to the 18 T cell receptor beta chains below, sequenced in a study of blood T cell repertoires in COVID-19. Using immunoSEQ multiplex PCR, the repertoire was profiled, and TCRdb retains in-frame clones only, with some absent. The sample includes a few hundred thousand clones, 82% of them seen just once. Sequencing was performed on peripheral blood. The receptors derive from a woman aged 18-30 years with acute or convalescent COVID-19.

This chain links TRBV5-1 with TRBJ2-7; 7 bases match TRBD1. The germline CDR1 and CDR2 sequences are SGHRS and YFSETQ. This CDR3 has 15 amino acids. V was pared by 4 bases and J by 2 bases, with 9 bases of the junction left unmatched. The CDR3 sequence is CASSQSDRSTYEQYF. For the CDR3, the DNA is TGCGCCAGCAGCCAGTCGGACAGGTCGACCTACGAGCAGTACTTC.

V usage is TRBV29-1 and J usage is TRBJ1-2; D call uncertain. Per the germline V gene, CDR1 is SQVTM and CDR2 is ANQGSEA. V was cut by 5 bases and J by 5 bases, with 15 bases left in between. The CDR3 covers 13 residues. CDR3 sequence: CSVNRYTAYGYTF. DNA for the CDR3: TGCAGCGTTAACCGTTATACAGCATATGGCTACACCTTC. Full variable domain (outside the CDR3, taken from reference TRBV29-1 and TRBJ1-2): SAVISQKPSRDICQRGTSLTIQCQVDSQVTMMFWYRQQPGQSLTLIATANQGSEATYESGFVIDKFPISRPNLTFSTLTVSNMSPEDSSIYLCSVNRYTAYGYTFGSGTRLTVV.

V gene TRBV5-5 combines with J gene TRBJ2-5; D gene ambiguous. The ends were cut back, 2 bases at V and 0 bases at J, with 2 bases in the middle. Germline V gene lookup returns CDR1 SGHKS and CDR2 YYEKEE (reference sequence). The CDR3 is 12 amino acids. This CDR3 reads CASSFNQETQYF. For the CDR3, the DNA is TGTGCCAGCAGCTTTAACCAAGAGACCCAGTACTTC.

This chain links TRBV27 with TRBJ2-2; maybe TRBD1 (6 bases). The V gene lost 7 bases and the J gene lost 6 bases, with 12 bases spanning the gap. The CDR3 is 13 residues long. Germline CDR1 is MNHEY and CDR2 is SMNVEV (reference sequence). In nucleotides, the CDR3 is TGTGCCAGCATGGCAGGGGAGCCCGGGGAGCTGTTTTTT. It encodes CASMAGEPGELFF.

J is TRBJ2-3 and V is TRBV30; 7 positions agree with TRBD1. The V gene's germline CDR1 is GTSNPN and CDR2 SVGIG (reference sequence). This CDR3 contains 16 residues. V lost 2 bases, J lost 1 base, and 9 bases stayed unmatched. CDR3 region: CAWSRLFGTGTDTQYF. In nucleotides, the CDR3 is TGTGCCTGGAGTAGGTTATTTGGGACAGGCACAGATACGCAGTATTTT.

CDR3 protein: CASSLTSLSGNEQYF. DNA for the CDR3: TGTGCCAGCAGCTTGACTAGTCTTAGTGGGAACGAGCAGTACTTC. The rearrangement joins TRBV5-5 to TRBJ2-7, with D possibly being TRBD2 (5 bases). V was shortened by 1 base and J by 5 bases, with 16 bases between the two germline ends. CDR1 is SGHKS, CDR2 YYEKEE, per germline (reference sequence). The CDR3 sequence is 15 residues long.

The chain recombines TRBV25-1 with TRBJ2-7; a weak D match, TRBD2 (6 bases). CDR3 length equals 15 residues. Germline CDR1 reads MGHDK; CDR2 reads SYGVNS. The V end lost 6 bases, the J end lost 3 bases, and 18 bases lay between the germline ends. CDR3 nucleotide sequence: TGTGCCAGCAGCCGGGACTCAGACCTGTTCTACGAGCAGTACTTC. Translated: CASSRDSDLFYEQYF.

This sequence joins TRBV6-5 and TRBJ2-7; perhaps TRBD1 as D (5 bases). CDR3 size: 14 residues. CDR1 is MNHEY, CDR2 SVGAGI, per germline. Deletions cut 2 bases from V and 4 bases from J, with 12 bases between. Here the CDR3 DNA reads TGTGCCAGCAGTTACCAGGGCCCGTTATACGAGCAGTACTTC. Its protein is CASSYQGPLYEQYF.

V usage is TRBV30 and J usage is TRBJ1-5; no definite D call. The ends were cut back, 5 bases at V and 6 bases at J, with 17 bases in the middle. The germline V gene encodes CDR1 GTSNPN and CDR2 SVGIG (reference sequence). The CDR3 spans 14 residues. CDR3 sequence: CAWGPGISSQPQHF. The CDR3, as DNA: TGTGCCTGGGGACCTGGTATTTCCAGTCAGCCCCAGCATTTT.

The gene calls are TRBV6-5 and TRBJ1-5; 10 nucleotides align to TRBD1. CDR3 length: 14 residues. Germline assignment: CDR1 MNHEY and CDR2 SVGAGI. V gave up 6 bases and J gave up 6 bases; unmatched junction bases: 5. This CDR3 is CASRKTGGGQPQHF. CDR3 sequence (DNA): TGTGCCAGCAGGAAGACAGGGGGCGGTCAGCCCCAGCATTTT.

The V call is TRBV5-8, the J call TRBJ2-1, with 11 bases lining up with TRBD2. Germline assignment: CDR1 SGHTS and CDR2 YDEGEE. Trimming removed 0 bases from V and 6 bases from J; junction bases left unmatched: 5. The CDR3 sequence is 16 residues long. The CDR3 loop reads CASSLVLAGVRNEQFF. The DNA of the CDR3 is TGTGCCAGCAGCTTGGTACTAGCGGGAGTTCGCAATGAGCAGTTCTTC.

This clone appeared once. The J gene is TRBJ1-3, the V gene TRBV12-3 or TRBV12-4, with no clear D. The V end lost 6 bases, the J end lost 6 bases, and 9 bases lay between the germline ends. The CDR3 runs 12 residues. CDR3 in DNA: TGTGCCAGCAGGGAGGACGTAAACACCATATATTTT. Translating it yields CASREDVNTIYF.

The V gene is TRBV10-1, the J gene TRBJ2-1; 7 nucleotides align to TRBD2. V gave up 11 bases and J gave up 5 bases; unmatched junction bases: 9. Per germline, CDR1 WNHNN and CDR2 SYGVQD (reference sequence). This CDR3 has 13 amino acids. CDR3 amino acids: CAVVSGQDNEQFF. CDR3 sequence (DNA): TGCGCCGTTGTTAGCGGGCAGGACAATGAGCAGTTCTTC.

This chain connects TRBV6-2 or TRBV6-3 to TRBJ1-2; 7 nucleotides agree with TRBD1. This CDR3 region has 12 residues. The J segment lost 8 bases and the V segment lost 4 bases, leaving 4 bases of the junction unmatched. Germline V lookup: CDR1 MNHEY, CDR2 SVGEGT. CDR3: CASSSGTDGYTF. DNA of the CDR3: TGTGCCAGCAGTTCCGGGACAGACGGCTACACCTTC.

The gene calls are TRBV19 and TRBJ2-4; 11 nucleotides agree with TRBD2. V lost 4 bases, J lost 3 bases, and 11 bases stayed unmatched. Germline-derived CDR1 and CDR2 are LNHDA and SQIVND (reference sequence). The CDR3 covers 18 residues. The DNA for the CDR3 is TGTGCCAGTAGTACACAGACTAGCGGGAACCTCTTCAAAAACATTCAGTACTTC. Amino acid sequence: CASSTQTSGNLFKNIQYF. Full variable domain (rest looked up from reference TRBV19 and TRBJ2-4): DGGITQSPKYLFRKEGQNVTLSCEQNLNHDAMYWYRQDPGQGLRLIYYSQIVNDFQKGDIAEGYSVSREKKESFPLTVTSAQKNPTAFYLCASSTQTSGNLFKNIQYFGAGTRLSVL.

In its sample, this clone was seen once. The V and J genes are TRBV29-1 and TRBJ1-3; D unclear. CDR1 SQVTM and CDR2 ANQGSEA come from the germline V gene. Trimming left V 6 bases short and J 0 bases short, with 12 bases between. CDR3 size: 14 residues. CDR3 protein: CSVAGLSSGNTIYF. The CDR3 DNA follows: TGCAGCGTCGCCGGACTGAGCTCTGGAAACACCATATATTTT.

The chain links TRBV19 to TRBJ2-7; the D is unclear. CDR3 length: 13 residues. V lost 5 bases, J lost 5 bases, and 13 bases lay in between. Germline assignment: CDR1 LNHDA and CDR2 SQIVND (reference sequence). This CDR3 is CASSPNGVHEQYF. The CDR3 nucleotides read TGTGCCAGTAGTCCCAACGGAGTTCACGAGCAGTACTTC.

J is TRBJ2-1 and V is TRBV4-3, with TRBD1 as a possible D gene (6 bases). Deletions cut 2 bases from V and 5 bases from J, with 22 bases between. CDR3 length: 18 amino acids. CDR1 LGHNA and CDR2 YSLEER come from the germline V gene. Written as DNA, the CDR3 is TGCGCCAGCAGCCAACATCCCGGACAGAAAATAGGTCACAATGAGCAGTTCTTC. This gives the protein CASSQHPGQKIGHNEQFF.